These 19 T cell receptor beta chains originate from one sample sequenced in a study of CD8+ T cells in alopecia areata. RNA was isolated and reverse transcribed to cDNA, the sequencing template. Sequencing used immunoSEQ multiplex PCR; TCRdb keeps in-frame clones, though not all of them. The sample carries roughly 150,000 clones, 40% to 65% recorded once. Specimen: CD8+ T cells sorted from blood, collected at week 0. The receptor set was obtained from a human donor with alopecia areata.

This clone was detected a few times. V gene TRBV27 combines with J gene TRBJ1-5; D possibly corresponds to TRBD1 (6 bases). The CDR3 consists of 16 residues. Between the trimmed V and J ends, which lost 0 bases and 6 bases, there was a span of 15 bases. Germline V gene sequence: CDR1 MNHEY, CDR2 SMNVEV (reference sequence). CDR3: CASSLSSGGAGQPQHF. CDR3 in DNA: TGTGCCAGCAGTTTATCGTCCGGGGGCGCGGGTCAGCCCCAGCATTTT.

The rearrangement joins TRBV29-1 to TRBJ2-3; 8 bases match TRBD2. The CDR3 length is 14 residues. V lost 2 bases to trimming and J lost 6 bases; unmatched junction nucleotides: 7. Germline V gives CDR1 SQVTM, CDR2 ANQGSEA. The CDR3 DNA is TGCAGCGTTGAACCAGCGGGGGTCGAGGATACGCAGTATTTT. It encodes CSVEPAGVEDTQYF.

This clone was counted between two and nine times. The rearrangement links TRBV30 to TRBJ1-6, with unresolved D. The CDR3 is 14 amino acids. CDR1 GTSNPN and CDR2 SVGIG come from the germline V gene (reference sequence). The V gene lost 4 bases and the J gene lost 9 bases, with 16 bases spanning the gap. CDR3 nucleotide sequence: TGTGCCTGGAATATCGTCGGACCGGGTTCACCCCTCCACTTT. Translating gives CAWNIVGPGSPLHF. Complete variable domain (other parts from reference TRBV30 and TRBJ1-6): SQTIHQWPATLVQPVGSPLSLECTVEGTSNPNLYWYRQAAGRGLQLLFYSVGIGQISSEVPQNLSASRPQDRQFILSSKKLLLSDSGFYLCAWNIVGPGSPLHFGNGTRLTVT.

This clone was counted only a few times. The chain couples TRBV29-1 to TRBJ2-2; D perhaps matches TRBD1 (5 bases). The germline V gene encodes CDR1 SQVTM and CDR2 ANQGSEA. This CDR3 contains 13 residues. The V gene lost 1 base and the J gene lost 7 bases, with 10 bases spanning the gap. The CDR3: CSVEGGQGGELFF. The CDR3 DNA follows: TGCAGCGTTGAAGGGGGTCAGGGCGGGGAGCTGTTTTTT.

Concerning this clone: Additional DNA sequences in this sample encode the identical CDR3. The chain has TRBV29-1 and TRBJ2-1, with D uncertain. Looked up from germline, CDR1 is SQVTM and CDR2 is ANQGSEA. Trimming left V 0 bases short and J 6 bases short, with 3 bases between. This CDR3 contains 11 residues. The CDR3 DNA sequence: TGCAGCGTTGAAGACGGCAATGAGCAGTTCTTC. Translation gives CSVEDGNEQFF.

This clone was picked up many times. The chain has TRBV19 and TRBJ1-1; 11 nucleotides agree with TRBD1. The germline V gene encodes CDR1 LNHDA and CDR2 SQIVND (reference sequence). Trimming took 7 bases from V and 4 from J; bases not matched to a gene: 8. The CDR3 is made up of 15 amino acids. The CDR3 bases are TGTGCCAGTATCAAGACCGGGACAGGGGGCACTGAAGCTTTCTTT. Translating gives CASIKTGTGGTEAFF.

The CDR3 region is CASSVGQGGTEAFF. In nucleotides, the CDR3 is TGTGCCAGCAGCGTAGGTCAGGGCGGCACTGAAGCTTTCTTT. The V gene is TRBV9, the J gene TRBJ1-1; a weak D match, TRBD1 (5 bases). This CDR3 contains 14 residues. Deletions cut 0 bases from V and 4 bases from J, with 10 bases between. Germline CDR1 and CDR2: SGDLS and YYNGEE.

The rearrangement joins TRBV4-3 to TRBJ1-2; 11 positions agree with TRBD1. After removal of 3 bases from V and 3 bases from J, the junction contained 9 bases not matched to a gene. This CDR3 has 17 residues. Germline values: CDR1 LGHNA, CDR2 YSLEER. Here the CDR3 reads CASSQATDRGRYYGYTF. CDR3 coding DNA: TGCGCCAGCAGCCAGGCCACGGACAGGGGGCGCTACTATGGCTACACCTTC.

This clone was seen a handful of times. CDR3 DNA sequence: TGCGCCAGCAGCCAAGTTGGCACAGATACGCAGTATTTT. Its protein product is CASSQVGTDTQYF. The chain is built from TRBV4-1 and TRBJ2-3, with D unresolved. Germline V gene data show CDR1 as MGHRA and CDR2 as YSYEKL. V gave up 1 base and J gave up 1 base, with 3 bases separating them. This CDR3 spans 13 amino acids.

This chain links TRBV7-3 with TRBJ2-1; 8 bases are shared with TRBD1. This CDR3 comprises 15 residues. V was pared by 2 bases and J by 6 bases, with 6 bases of the junction left unmatched. Germline V gene lookup returns CDR1 SGHTA and CDR2 FQGTGA. The CDR3 nucleotides read TGTGCCAGCAGCTTATCAGGGGGCGGTATCAATGAGCAGTTCTTC. It is translated as CASSLSGGGINEQFF.

The rearrangement uses TRBV29-1 and TRBJ2-2, with a possible D match to TRBD1 (5 bases). Trimming removed 6 bases at V and 2 bases at J, with 13 bases between. The CDR3 runs to 14 residues. CDR1 is SQVTM and CDR2 is ANQGSEA in the germline V gene. The CDR3 DNA follows: TGCAGCGTACAGCCGACAGATAACACCGGGGAGCTGTTTTTT. Encoded protein: CSVQPTDNTGELFF.

This sequence joins TRBV15 and TRBJ2-3, with 7 nucleotides matching TRBD2. Trimming at V came to 5 bases and at J to 4 bases, leaving 3 bases not matched to a gene. The germline gives CDR1 LNHNV, CDR2 YYDKDF (reference sequence). There are 13 residues in the CDR3. The chain's CDR3 is CATSPTSPDTQYF. DNA of the CDR3: TGTGCCACCAGCCCGACTAGCCCAGATACGCAGTATTTT. The variable domain in full, with the rest retrieved from reference TRBV15 and TRBJ2-3, is DAMVIQNPRYQVTQFGKPVTLSCSQTLNHNVMYWYQQKSSQAPKLLFHYYDKDFNNEADTPDNFQSRRPNTSFCFLDIRSPGLGDTAMYLCATSPTSPDTQYFGPGTRLTVL.

The sample holds a few counts of this clone. The chain combines TRBV6-6 with TRBJ1-2; D gene ambiguous. The CDR3 extends over 13 amino acids. Germline CDR1 and CDR2: MNHNY and SVGAGI (reference sequence). The V gene lost 5 bases and the J gene lost 4 bases, with 11 bases spanning the gap. The CDR3 sequence: CASSAGAVYGYTF. The CDR3 bases are TGTGCCAGCAGTGCAGGAGCCGTCTATGGCTACACCTTC.

The sample holds a few counts of this clone. This chain joins TRBV29-1 and TRBJ2-1; D remains ambiguous. Germline V gene lookup returns CDR1 SQVTM and CDR2 ANQGSEA. The germline V and J ends were trimmed by 3 bases and 6 bases, with 9 bases remaining between them. CDR3 size: 12 residues. The CDR3 region is CSVDLGSNEQFF. Here the CDR3 DNA reads TGCAGCGTTGACCTGGGCTCCAATGAGCAGTTCTTC.

This clone was detected only a few times. The chain combines TRBV7-9 with TRBJ1-2; a weak D match, TRBD1 (5 bases). Germline CDR1 and CDR2: SEHNR and FQNEAQ (reference sequence). CDR3 length equals 18 residues. The V and J ends lost 4 bases and 3 bases respectively, with 24 bases between them. This CDR3 is CASSWGEGTHARHYGYTF. CDR3 in DNA: TGTGCCAGCAGCTGGGGCGAGGGGACCCACGCTCGTCACTATGGCTACACCTTC.

This sequence joins TRBV7-2 and TRBJ1-2, with unresolved D. V was shortened by 1 base and J by 4 bases, with 13 bases between the two germline ends. The CDR3 has 15 amino acids. CDR1 is SGHTA and CDR2 is FQGNSA in the germline V gene. In DNA form, the CDR3 reads TGTGCCAGCAGCTTAGTAGACGACGCTCTCTATGGCTACACCTTC. Protein: CASSLVDDALYGYTF.

This clone has just a few counts. This chain uses TRBV15 with TRBJ1-6; D unresolved. Germline values: CDR1 LNHNV, CDR2 YYDKDF (reference sequence). The CDR3 is 16 residues long. The V end lost 0 bases, the J end lost 7 bases, and 13 bases lay between the germline ends. DNA for the CDR3: TGTGCCACCAGCAGAGATAAACTGGGCCAAAATTCACCCCTCCACTTT. Protein product: CATSRDKLGQNSPLHF.

Only one count was recorded for this clone. The V gene is TRBV9, the J gene TRBJ2-2; D might be TRBD1 (5 bases). V was pared by 4 bases and J by 6 bases, with 10 bases between. The CDR3 is 13 residues long. Germline V gene lookup returns CDR1 SGDLS and CDR2 YYNGEE. CDR3 nucleotides: TGTGCCAGCAGCCGTCAGGGCCCCGGGGAGCTGTTTTTT. Residues: CASSRQGPGELFF.

V is TRBV12-5 and J is TRBJ1-4; D is unresolved. With 0 bases removed from V and 8 bases from J, the gap between germline ends came to 4 bases. CDR3 length: 12 residues. Germline V gene lookup returns CDR1 LGHNT and CDR2 FRNRAP. CDR3 loop: CASGLVREKLFF. The CDR3 DNA reads as TGTGCTAGTGGTTTGGTACGCGAAAAACTGTTTTTT.